These T cell receptor beta chains were read from a single sample in a study of radiotherapy plus CTLA-4 blockade in lung cancer. This table comes from immunoSEQ multiplex PCR, and its TCRdb copy is limited to in-frame clones, with some not included. The table records about 38,000 clones, over 65% of them present only once. The starting material was peripheral blood, obtained from a patient treated with radiotherapy plus ipilimumab. The receptors were gathered from a human donor with non-small cell lung cancer who had stable disease on radiotherapy plus ipilimumab. CDR3s include the opening cysteine and the closing phenylalanine or tryptophan. A D gene is named only where the DNA matches it firmly. Not all rows give a size; the values are once, few, many and, for expanded clones, a class.

d_gene	abundance	j_gene	v_gene	CDR3nt	CDR3aa
.	.	TRBJ1-1	TRBV27	TGTGCCAGCAGTTTAGGAGGAGGTCTGACTGAAGCTTTCTTT	CASSLGGGLTEAFF
.	.	TRBJ1-1	TRBV5-8	TGTGCCAGCAGCCCCCTCCTTGGGGGGGGAGACTATACTGAAGCTTTCTTT	CASSPLLGGGDYTEAFF
TRBD1	.	TRBJ1-2	TRBV18	TGTGCCAGCTCAGAGGACAGGGGGCTGAACTATGGCTACACCTTC	CASSEDRGLNYGYTF
.	.	TRBJ1-4	TRBV28	TGTGCCAGCCAGGGGCGTTCGAATGAAAAACTGTTTTTT	CASQGRSNEKLFF
.	.	TRBJ2-2	TRBV5-4	TGTGCCAGCAGCCCGATGACACAGAACACCGGGGAGCTGTTTTTT	CASSPMTQNTGELFF
.	.	TRBJ2-2	TRBV14	TGTGCCAGCAGCCGGCAACTAGTGGGGACCGGGGAGCTGTTTTTT	CASSRQLVGTGELFF
TRBD1	few	TRBJ1-4	TRBV6-5	TGTGCCAGCAATCGACAGGGTGGGCGAAAAACTGTTTTT	CASNRQGGRKTVF
.	medium-sized	TRBJ1-5	TRBV19	TGTGCCAGTAGTACCGGGACTAACTACCAGCATTTT	CASSTGTNYQHF
TRBD1	.	TRBJ1-2	TRBV5-1	TGCGCCAGCAGCTTGGGGACAGGGGTCAACTATGGCTACACCTTC	CASSLGTGVNYGYTF
.	few	TRBJ2-3	TRBV9	TGTGCCAGCAGCGCAACCCCACAGGGTTTGGTGGCAGATACGCAGTATTTT	CASSATPQGLVADTQYF
.	.	TRBJ1-3	TRBV13	TGTGCCAGCAGCTTAATCGGCGCTGGAAACACCATATATTTT	CASSLIGAGNTIYF
.	.	TRBJ1-5	TRBV19	TGTGCCAGTAGTATCCAAGGTCAGCCCCAGCATTTT	CASSIQGQPQHF
.	.	TRBJ2-4	TRBV11-2	TGTGCCAGCAGCCCTCGTGGGGCAGGCAAAAACATTCAGTACTTC	CASSPRGAGKNIQYF
.	.	TRBJ1-1	TRBV29-1	TGCAGCGTTGGTGTGAACACTGAAGCTTTCTTT	CSVGVNTEAFF
TRBD1	.	TRBJ1-1	TRBV27	TGTGCCAGCACCCCTAGGACAGGGGCCACTGAAGCTTTCTTT	CASTPRTGATEAFF
TRBD1	.	TRBJ1-6	TRBV27	TGTGCCAGCAGGGATAGACAGGGGTCATCCTATAATTCACCCCTCCACTTT	CASRDRQGSSYNSPLHF
.	once	TRBJ1-2	TRBV5-4	TGTGCCAGCAGCTTGGCGGGAGCCATCTTCTATGGCTACACCTTC	CASSLAGAIFYGYTF
TRBD1	.	TRBJ1-2	TRBV6-1	TGTGCCAGCAGTGCTTACAGGGGAGGCTATGGCTACACCTTC	CASSAYRGGYGYTF
.	.	TRBJ2-1	TRBV21-1	TGTGCCAGCAGCTATGGTCTACACCATTCCGACAATGAGCAGTTCTTC	CASSYGLHHSDNEQFF
.	.	TRBJ1-1	TRBV5-1	TGCGCCAGCAGCTTGCAGTCGTCGAGCATGAACACTGAAGCTTTCTTT	CASSLQSSSMNTEAFF
.	.	TRBJ1-2	TRBV7-2	TGTGCCAGCAGCTTTTTCGGGGAGGGGAACTATGGCTACACCTTC	CASSFFGEGNYGYTF
.	medium-sized	TRBJ1-1	TRBV4-1	TGCGCCAGCAAAACGGACAGGAACACTGAAGCTTTCTTT	CASKTDRNTEAFF
.	.	TRBJ2-2	TRBV4-1	TGCGCCAGCAGCCAGGCCCACTTAGTAGGGGCCGGGGAGCTGTTTTTT	CASSQAHLVGAGELFF
.	.	TRBJ1-1	TRBV27	TGTGCCAGCAGTTATCAGGCGAACACTGAAGCTTTCTTT	CASSYQANTEAFF
.	.	TRBJ1-4	TRBV5-1	TGCGCCAGCAACACCGGACAGACTAATGAAAAACTGTTTTTT	CASNTGQTNEKLFF
.	.	TRBJ1-1	TRBV4-1	TGCGCCAGCAGCCAAGGGCGGGGGAGTACTGAAGCTTTCTTT	CASSQGRGSTEAFF
.	.	TRBJ2-3	TRBV5-6	TGTGCCAGCAGCTTGCCAACTAGGGATACGCAGTATTTT	CASSLPTRDTQYF
.	.	TRBJ1-1	TRBV7-6	TGTGCCAGCAGCTTCCAGGGGATCACTGAAGCTTTCTTT	CASSFQGITEAFF
.	.	TRBJ1-1	TRBV6-5	TGTGCCAGCAGGGGACAGAACACTGAAGCTTTCTTT	CASRGQNTEAFF
.	.	TRBJ2-2	TRBV2	TGTGCCAGCAGTGACGGGACGGCTCCCACCGGGGAGCTGTTTTTT	CASSDGTAPTGELFF
TRBD1	.	TRBJ1-2	TRBV29-1	TGCAGCGCCCGACAGGGGCTTGACTATGGCTACACCTTC	CSARQGLDYGYTF